The source of this TCR beta chain is a study of T-cell memory formation after mild COVID-19. This clonotype was detected only a few times. Its antigen is as yet unknown. Study results and caveats: CD4+ contracting clones lay mainly in CM and EM, CD8+ ones in EMRA.

TCRdb independently ran MiXCR on the 5' RACE reads; one entry per CDR3 protein. Of roughly 110,000 distinct CDR3 sequences detected, about 15% appear once; the ten largest clones hold 35% to 40%. The CDR3 length is 16 residues. Germline CDR1 and CDR2: MNHEY and SVGAGI. The V and J ends lost 0 bases and 3 bases respectively, with 12 bases between them. This TCR derives from a man aged 18 to 30 who had mild COVID-19 (a few samples of this study predate the infection). Cell type and time point are not known. The material sequenced was PBMCs or a T cell subset sorted from them (not recorded which). The chain combines TRBV6-5 with TRBJ2-1; D remains unclear. The CDR3 DNA sequence: TGTGCCAGCAGTTACTCGAGGCAGGTACTCTACAATGAGCAGTTCTTC. Amino acids: CASSYSRQVLYNEQFF.